This T cell receptor (beta chain) was sequenced in a study of blood T cell repertoires in COVID-19. CDR3 length equals 14 residues. Germline V gene lookup returns CDR1 SGHAT and CDR2 FQNNGV. Trimming left V 0 bases short and J 2 bases short, with 7 bases between. Authors' data handling: Amplifying reference gene primers gave estimates of nucleated cell counts. Generated by immunoSEQ multiplex PCR, the TCRdb table keeps only in-frame clones and is missing some. That table furnishes V, J and clone size, whereas the DNA furnished D and trimming. The table lists 250,000 to 350,000 clones, around 86% of them singletons, with 0.94% in the top ten.

Sequenced: peripheral blood. The sequence was obtained from a woman aged 40 to 49 who had recovered from COVID-19. The chain combines TRBV11-2 with TRBJ2-5; perhaps TRBD1 as D (5 bases). CDR3 in amino acids: CASSLEGVQETQYF. CDR3 bases: TGTGCCAGCAGCTTAGAAGGGGTTCAAGAGACCCAGTACTTC. Based on the CDR3 plus reference TRBV11-2 and TRBJ2-5, the full variable domain is EAGVAQSPRYKIIEKRQSVAFWCNPISGHATLYWYQQILGQGPKLLIQFQNNGVVDDSQLPKDRFSAERLKGVDSTLKIQPAKLEDSAVYLCASSLEGVQETQYFGPGTRLLVL.